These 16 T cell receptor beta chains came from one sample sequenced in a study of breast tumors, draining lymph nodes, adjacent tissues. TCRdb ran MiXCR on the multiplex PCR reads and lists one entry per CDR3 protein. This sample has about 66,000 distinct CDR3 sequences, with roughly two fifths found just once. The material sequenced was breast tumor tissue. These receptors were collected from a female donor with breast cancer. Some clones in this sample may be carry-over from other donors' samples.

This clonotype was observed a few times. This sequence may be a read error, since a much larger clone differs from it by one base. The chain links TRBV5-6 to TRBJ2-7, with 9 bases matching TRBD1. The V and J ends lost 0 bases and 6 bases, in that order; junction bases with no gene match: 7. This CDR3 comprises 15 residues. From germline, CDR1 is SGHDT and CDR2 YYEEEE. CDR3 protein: CASSLGNRGLCEQYF. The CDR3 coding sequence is TGTGCCAGCAGCTTGGGAAACAGGGGGCTGTGCGAGCAGTACTTC.

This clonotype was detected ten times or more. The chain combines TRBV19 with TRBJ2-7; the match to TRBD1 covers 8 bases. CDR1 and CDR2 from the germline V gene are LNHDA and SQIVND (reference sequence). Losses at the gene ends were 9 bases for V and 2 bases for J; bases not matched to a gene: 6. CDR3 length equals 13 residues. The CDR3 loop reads CASWDRTAYEQYF. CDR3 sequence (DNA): TGTGCCAGCTGGGACAGGACAGCCTACGAGCAGTACTTC.

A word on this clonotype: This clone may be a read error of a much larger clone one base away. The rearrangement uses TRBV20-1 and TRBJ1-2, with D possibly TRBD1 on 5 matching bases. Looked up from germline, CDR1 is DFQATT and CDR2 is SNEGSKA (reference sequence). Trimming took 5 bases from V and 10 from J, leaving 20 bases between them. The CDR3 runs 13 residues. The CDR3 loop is CSAANGRTRAYTF. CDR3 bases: TGCAGTGCTGCTAATGGACGGACCAGGGCCTACACCTTC.

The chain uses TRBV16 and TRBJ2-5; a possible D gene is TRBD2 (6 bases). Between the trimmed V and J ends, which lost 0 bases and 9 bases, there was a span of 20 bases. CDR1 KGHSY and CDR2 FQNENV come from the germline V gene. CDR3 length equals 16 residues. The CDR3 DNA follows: TGTGCCAGCAGCCAATCGTGGAGGGAAGGGAATCAGCCCCAGTACTTC. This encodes CASSQSWREGNQPQYF.

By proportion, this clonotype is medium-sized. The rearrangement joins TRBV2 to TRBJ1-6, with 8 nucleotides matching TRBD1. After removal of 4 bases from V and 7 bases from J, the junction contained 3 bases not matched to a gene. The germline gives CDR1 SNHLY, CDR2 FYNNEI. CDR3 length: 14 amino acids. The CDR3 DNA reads TGTGCCAGCAGTGGACAGGGGTCCAATTCACCCCTCCACTTT. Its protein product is CASSGQGSNSPLHF.

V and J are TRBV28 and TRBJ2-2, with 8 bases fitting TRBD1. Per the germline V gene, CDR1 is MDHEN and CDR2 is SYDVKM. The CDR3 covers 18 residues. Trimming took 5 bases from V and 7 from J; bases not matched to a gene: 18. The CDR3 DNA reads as TGTGCCAGCAGTCCACCCCGGACAGGGCGTTACGTCGGCGGGGAGCTGTTTTTT. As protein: CASSPPRTGRYVGGELFF.

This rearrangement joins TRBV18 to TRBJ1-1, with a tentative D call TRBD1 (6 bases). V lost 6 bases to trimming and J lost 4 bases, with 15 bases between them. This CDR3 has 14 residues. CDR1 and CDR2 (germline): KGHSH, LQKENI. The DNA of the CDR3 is TGTGCCAGCTCGCCGGGAGGGGGTGGCACTGAAGCTTTCTTT. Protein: CASSPGGGGTEAFF.

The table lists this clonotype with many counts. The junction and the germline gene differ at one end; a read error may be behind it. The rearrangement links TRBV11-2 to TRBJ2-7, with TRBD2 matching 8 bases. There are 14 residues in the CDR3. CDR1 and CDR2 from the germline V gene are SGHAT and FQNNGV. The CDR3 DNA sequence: TGTGCCAGCAGCTTAGTTAGCGGGACATACGAGCGGTACTTC. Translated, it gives CASSLVSGTYERYF.

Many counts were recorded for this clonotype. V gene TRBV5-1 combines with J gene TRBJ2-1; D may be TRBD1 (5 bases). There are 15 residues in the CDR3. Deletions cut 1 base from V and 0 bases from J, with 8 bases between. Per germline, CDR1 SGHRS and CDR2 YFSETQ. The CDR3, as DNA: TGCGCCAGCAGCTTGAATCAGGGCTCCTACAATGAGCAGTTCTTC. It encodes CASSLNQGSYNEQFF.

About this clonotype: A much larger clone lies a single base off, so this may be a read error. The DNA for the CDR3 is TGTGCCAGCAGTGATCAGGGGGAGTATGGGACCCAGTACTTC. The encoded protein is CASSDQGEYGTQYF. The rearrangement links TRBV12-3 or TRBV12-4 to TRBJ2-5; 7 nucleotides match TRBD1. The length of the CDR3 is 14 residues. Trimming took 5 bases from V and 7 from J; bases not matched to a gene: 10.

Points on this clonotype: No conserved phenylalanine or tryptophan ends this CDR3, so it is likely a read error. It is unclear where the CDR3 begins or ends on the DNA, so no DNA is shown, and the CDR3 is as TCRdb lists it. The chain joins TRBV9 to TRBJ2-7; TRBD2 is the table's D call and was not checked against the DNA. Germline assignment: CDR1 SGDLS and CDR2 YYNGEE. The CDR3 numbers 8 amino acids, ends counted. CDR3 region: CASSVAAG.

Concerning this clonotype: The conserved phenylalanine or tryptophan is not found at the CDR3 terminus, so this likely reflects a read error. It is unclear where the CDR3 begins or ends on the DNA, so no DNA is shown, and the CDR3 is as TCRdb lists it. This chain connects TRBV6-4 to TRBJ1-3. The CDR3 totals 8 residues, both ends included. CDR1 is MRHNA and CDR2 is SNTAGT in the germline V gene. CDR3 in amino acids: CASRDSNT.

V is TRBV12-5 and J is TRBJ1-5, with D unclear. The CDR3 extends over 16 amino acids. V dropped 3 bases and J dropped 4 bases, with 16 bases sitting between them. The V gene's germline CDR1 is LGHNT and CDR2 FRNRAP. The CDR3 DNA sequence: TGTGCTAGTGGTTTCGTAGGCGGGGTCGGTAATCAGCCCCAGCATTTT. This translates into CASGFVGGVGNQPQHF. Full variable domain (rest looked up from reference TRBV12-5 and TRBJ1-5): DARVTQTPRHKVTEMGQEVTMRCQPILGHNTVFWYRQTMMQGLELLAYFRNRAPLDDSGMPKDRFSAEMPDATLATLKIQPSEPRDSAVYFCASGFVGGVGNQPQHFGDGTRLSIL.

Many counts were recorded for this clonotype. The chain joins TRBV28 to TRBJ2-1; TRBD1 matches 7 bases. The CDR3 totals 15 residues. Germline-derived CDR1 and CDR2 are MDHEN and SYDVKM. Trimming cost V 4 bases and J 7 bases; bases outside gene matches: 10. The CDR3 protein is CASSSTRTGQNEQFF. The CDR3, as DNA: TGTGCCAGCAGTTCCACTCGGACAGGACAAAATGAGCAGTTCTTC.

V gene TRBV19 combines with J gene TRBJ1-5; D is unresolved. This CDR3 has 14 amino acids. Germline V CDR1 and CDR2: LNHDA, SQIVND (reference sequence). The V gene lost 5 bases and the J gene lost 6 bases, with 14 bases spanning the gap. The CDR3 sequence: CASSFGDLSQPQHF. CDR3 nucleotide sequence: TGTGCCAGTAGTTTCGGGGATCTGAGTCAGCCCCAGCATTTT.

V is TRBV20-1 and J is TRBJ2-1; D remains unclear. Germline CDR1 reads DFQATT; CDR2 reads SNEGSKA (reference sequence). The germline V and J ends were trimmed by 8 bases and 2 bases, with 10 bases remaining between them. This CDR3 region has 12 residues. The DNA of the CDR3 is TGCAGTTACAATGGGGCCTACAATGAGCAGTTCTTC. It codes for CSYNGAYNEQFF.